The rows below give T cell receptor beta chains drawn from one sample of a study of siplizumab effects on memory and regulatory T cells. The repertoire was sequenced with immunoSEQ multiplex PCR; TCRdb's copy has only in-frame clones and lacks some. This sample has about 110,000 clones, with approximately 90% found just once. The sequenced sample consisted of Tregs sorted from blood. The source is a human donor in good health. Both conserved end residues are part of each CDR3. Each record gives: D gene, J gene, clone size, V gene, CDR3 protein, CDR3 DNA. The D gene is left open where the match is weak. The size entry is marked missing in some rows and otherwise reads once, few, many or a size class.

d_gene: TRBD1
j_gene: TRBJ1-2
abundance: NA
v_gene: TRBV13
CDR3aa: CASSLGRGTGGLGGYTF
CDR3nt: TGTGCCAGCAGCTTAGGCCGGGGGACAGGGGGCCTAGGAGGCTACACCTTC

d_gene: NA
j_gene: TRBJ2-7
abundance: NA
v_gene: TRBV15
CDR3aa: CATSITQGYEQYF
CDR3nt: TGTGCCACCAGCATTACACAGGGCTACGAGCAGTACTTC

d_gene: TRBD2
j_gene: TRBJ2-2
abundance: NA
v_gene: TRBV6-6
CDR3aa: CASSKPGLATGELFF
CDR3nt: TGTGCCAGCAGTAAACCGGGACTAGCAACCGGGGAGCTGTTTTTT

d_gene: NA
j_gene: TRBJ2-7
abundance: NA
v_gene: TRBV29-1
CDR3aa: CSVQTTYEQYF
CDR3nt: TGCAGCGTCCAAACCACCTACGAGCAGTACTTC

d_gene: NA
j_gene: TRBJ2-1
abundance: NA
v_gene: TRBV11-3
CDR3aa: CASSLSRSEQFF
CDR3nt: TGTGCCAGCAGCTTATCGAGGAGTGAGCAGTTCTTC

d_gene: NA
j_gene: TRBJ2-7
abundance: NA
v_gene: TRBV7-2
CDR3aa: CASSLDLRSRRAQYEQYF
CDR3nt: TGTGCCAGCAGCCTAGACCTCCGTAGCAGGAGGGCACAGTACGAGCAGTACTTC

d_gene: NA
j_gene: TRBJ2-3
abundance: NA
v_gene: TRBV27
CDR3aa: CASRSWGSADTQYF
CDR3nt: TGTGCCAGCAGATCCTGGGGGAGCGCAGATACGCAGTATTTT

d_gene: TRBD2
j_gene: TRBJ2-7
abundance: once
v_gene: TRBV19
CDR3aa: CASSSSGGLAGYSYEQYF
CDR3nt: TGTGCCAGTAGTTCCTCAGGGGGACTAGCGGGGTACTCCTACGAGCAGTACTTC

d_gene: NA
j_gene: TRBJ1-2
abundance: NA
v_gene: TRBV4-1
CDR3aa: CASSQGAGAGSSYGYTF
CDR3nt: TGCGCCAGCAGCCAAGGCGCTGGGGCAGGGTCAAGCTATGGCTACACCTTC

d_gene: NA
j_gene: TRBJ2-1
abundance: NA
v_gene: TRBV13
CDR3aa: CASSPLSATNNEQFF
CDR3nt: TGTGCCAGCAGCCCTCTGTCGGCGACGAACAATGAGCAGTTCTTC

d_gene: NA
j_gene: TRBJ2-3
abundance: NA
v_gene: TRBV5-1
CDR3aa: CASSPGLTTDTQYF
CDR3nt: TGCGCCAGCAGCCCCGGATTGACCACAGATACGCAGTATTTT

d_gene: NA
j_gene: TRBJ2-1
abundance: NA
v_gene: TRBV11-3
CDR3aa: CASSPTRSGGGQFF
CDR3nt: TGTGCCAGCAGCCCGACGCGCTCAGGTGGGGGGCAGTTCTTC

d_gene: TRBD1
j_gene: TRBJ2-7
abundance: NA
v_gene: TRBV5-1
CDR3aa: CASSLVGQDNTEQYF
CDR3nt: TGCGCCAGCAGCTTGGTGGGACAGGATAATACCGAGCAGTACTTC

d_gene: TRBD2
j_gene: TRBJ2-3
abundance: NA
v_gene: TRBV6-6
CDR3aa: CASSYSGLAATDTQYF
CDR3nt: TGTGCCAGCAGTTACTCGGGCCTAGCGGCCACAGATACGCAGTATTTT

d_gene: NA
j_gene: TRBJ2-4
abundance: NA
v_gene: TRBV7-2
CDR3aa: CASSRTGAKNIQYF
CDR3nt: TGTGCCAGCAGCCGTACAGGGGCCAAAAACATTCAGTACTTC

d_gene: NA
j_gene: TRBJ1-6
abundance: once
v_gene: TRBV7-2
CDR3aa: CASSDPPNSPLHF
CDR3nt: TGTGCCAGCAGCGACCCCCCTAATTCACCCCTCCACTTT

d_gene: TRBD1
j_gene: TRBJ1-2
abundance: NA
v_gene: TRBV5-1
CDR3aa: CASSLGTGYYGYTF
CDR3nt: TGCGCCAGCAGCTTGGGGACAGGGTACTATGGCTACACCTTC

d_gene: TRBD2
j_gene: TRBJ2-1
abundance: NA
v_gene: TRBV7-2
CDR3aa: CASSAQAGVVNEQFF
CDR3nt: TGTGCCAGCAGCGCCCAAGCGGGAGTTGTCAATGAGCAGTTCTTC

d_gene: TRBD1
j_gene: TRBJ1-2
abundance: NA
v_gene: TRBV7-2
CDR3aa: CASSTGQGGNGYTF
CDR3nt: TGTGCCAGCAGCACCGGACAGGGCGGGAATGGCTACACCTTC

d_gene: TRBD1
j_gene: TRBJ1-6
abundance: once
v_gene: TRBV6-5
CDR3aa: CASRGQGVSPLHF
CDR3nt: TGTGCCAGCAGGGGACAGGGGGTTTCACCCCTCCACTTT

d_gene: NA
j_gene: TRBJ2-7
abundance: NA
v_gene: TRBV6-5
CDR3aa: CASSYLSTYEQYF
CDR3nt: TGTGCCAGCAGTTATTTGAGTACCTACGAGCAGTACTTC

d_gene: NA
j_gene: TRBJ1-5
abundance: NA
v_gene: TRBV5-6
CDR3aa: CASSFNLGVGQPQHF
CDR3nt: TGTGCCAGCAGCTTTAATCTTGGGGTAGGCCAGCCCCAGCATTTT

d_gene: TRBD1
j_gene: TRBJ1-2
abundance: NA
v_gene: TRBV19
CDR3aa: CASSKLQGVNYGYTF
CDR3nt: TGTGCCAGTAGTAAGCTACAGGGGGTTAACTATGGCTACACCTTC

d_gene: NA
j_gene: TRBJ2-5
abundance: NA
v_gene: TRBV7-9
CDR3aa: CASSIWTAEGAQYF
CDR3nt: TGTGCCAGCAGCATCTGGACGGCAGAGGGGGCCCAGTACTTC

d_gene: TRBD1
j_gene: TRBJ1-6
abundance: NA
v_gene: TRBV5-6
CDR3aa: CASRRTGSGYNSPLHF
CDR3nt: TGTGCCAGCAGGCGGACAGGATCGGGATATAATTCACCCCTCCACTTT

d_gene: TRBD2
j_gene: TRBJ2-1
abundance: NA
v_gene: TRBV9
CDR3aa: CASSVLLTSGTNEQFF
CDR3nt: TGTGCCAGCAGCGTACTCCTGACTAGCGGGACCAATGAGCAGTTCTTC

d_gene: NA
j_gene: TRBJ1-1
abundance: once
v_gene: TRBV13
CDR3aa: CASSLVDKNTEAFF
CDR3nt: TGTGCCAGCAGCTTAGTGGACAAGAACACTGAAGCTTTCTTT

d_gene: TRBD2
j_gene: TRBJ2-3
abundance: NA
v_gene: TRBV30
CDR3aa: CAWSSGTSGRMVDTQYF
CDR3nt: TGTGCCTGGAGCTCCGGGACTAGCGGGAGGATGGTAGATACGCAGTATTTT

d_gene: NA
j_gene: TRBJ2-7
abundance: NA
v_gene: TRBV6-5
CDR3aa: CARVNRDFNYEQYF
CDR3nt: TGTGCCAGGGTTAACCGGGACTTTAACTACGAGCAGTACTTC

d_gene: NA
j_gene: TRBJ1-2
abundance: few
v_gene: TRBV19
CDR3aa: CASSRTYQNYGYTF
CDR3nt: TGTGCCAGTAGTCGGACCTATCAAAACTATGGCTACACCTTC

d_gene: NA
j_gene: TRBJ1-4
abundance: once
v_gene: TRBV6-5
CDR3aa: CASRGAGTRNEKLFF
CDR3nt: TGTGCCAGCAGGGGGGCCGGGACTAGAAATGAAAAACTGTTTTTT

d_gene: NA
j_gene: TRBJ1-2
abundance: NA
v_gene: TRBV18
CDR3aa: CASSPGSAYGYTF
CDR3nt: TGTGCCAGCTCACCAGGGTCGGCGTATGGCTACACCTTC

d_gene: NA
j_gene: TRBJ2-3
abundance: NA
v_gene: TRBV9
CDR3aa: CASSVRPTRTDTQYF
CDR3nt: TGTGCCAGCAGCGTACGCCCTACGCGCACAGATACGCAGTATTTT

d_gene: NA
j_gene: TRBJ2-1
abundance: once
v_gene: TRBV5-8
CDR3aa: CASSFFTGEQFF
CDR3nt: TGTGCCAGCAGCTTTTTTACGGGTGAGCAGTTCTTC

d_gene: NA
j_gene: TRBJ1-5
abundance: NA
v_gene: TRBV19
CDR3aa: CASSQGSQPQHF
CDR3nt: TGTGCCAGTAGCCAGGGCAGTCAGCCCCAGCATTTT